Shown below are 23 T cell receptor beta chains from a single sample sequenced in a study of cytomegalovirus exposure and HLA in healthy donors. This PCR relied on a set of 60 Vbeta primers and 13 Jbeta primers. Produced via immunoSEQ multiplex PCR; TCRdb's table is partial and in-frame only. Of approximately 110,000 clones listed, roughly 74% are singletons. Sequenced input: PBMCs. The source of these receptors is a woman between 45 and 60 years old in good health and CMV-seropositive.

This chain uses TRBV5-5 with TRBJ1-2, with 8 bases fitting TRBD1. This CDR3 has 14 amino acids. Germline CDR1 is SGHKS and CDR2 is YYEKEE (reference sequence). With 4 bases clipped from V and 6 bases from J, the junction kept 8 bases outside the gene matches. As DNA, the CDR3 is TGTGCCAGCAGCCTGCTGGGACAGGCGCATGGCTACACCTTC. This gives the protein CASSLLGQAHGYTF.

The chain couples TRBV4-1 to TRBJ1-1; D might be TRBD1 (5 bases). Germline CDR1 is MGHRA and CDR2 is YSYEKL. The V end was cut by 0 bases, the J end by 3 bases, with 8 bases between. This CDR3 has 14 residues. DNA for the CDR3: TGCGCCAGCAGCCAAGAAGGGGTTTACACTGAAGCTTTCTTT. Protein product: CASSQEGVYTEAFF.

About this clone: The germline gene is not matched at one end of the junction; a read error may be the cause. The chain links TRBV4-1 to TRBJ2-3; D perhaps matches TRBD1 (6 bases). The CDR3 loop spans 20 amino acids. CDR1 is MGHRA, CDR2 YSYEKL, per germline. CDR3 loop: CASSRGTPLQGSHVTGTQYF. CDR3 in DNA: TGCGCCAGCAGCCGCGGAACCCCCCTACAGGGATCACACGTGACAGGTACGCAGTATTTT.

This chain joins TRBV5-1 and TRBJ2-5, with no clear D. Germline lookup yields CDR1 SGHRS and CDR2 YFSETQ. The CDR3 has 12 amino acids. Trimming took off 0 bases at V and 4 bases at J, with 4 bases between the two ends. The CDR3 DNA reads TGCGCCAGCAGCTTGGTCGGAGAGACCCAGTACTTC. Translating gives CASSLVGETQYF.

This clone was seen just once. The chain recombines TRBV10-1 with TRBJ2-7; 9 bases align to TRBD1. V was pared by 0 bases and J by 7 bases, with 7 bases of the junction left unmatched. This CDR3 is built from 15 residues. Germline assignment: CDR1 WNHNN and CDR2 SYGVQD (reference sequence). In DNA, the CDR3 is TGCGCCAGCAGTGAGTCCGGGACAGGGATTGGGGAGCAGTACTTC. It encodes CASSESGTGIGEQYF.

The chain joins TRBV5-8 to TRBJ1-2; D might be TRBD1 (6 bases). The CDR3 is made up of 14 amino acids. Trimming took 4 bases from V and 0 from J, leaving 10 bases between them. CDR1 is SGHTS, CDR2 YDEGEE, per germline. DNA for the CDR3: TGTGCCAGCAGCCGGACAGCTACTAACTATGGCTACACCTTC. This encodes CASSRTATNYGYTF.

The chain has TRBV11-2 and TRBJ1-4; D gene unclear. Per the germline V gene, CDR1 is SGHAT and CDR2 is FQNNGV. V lost 1 base and J lost 7, with 4 bases in between. There are 12 residues in the CDR3. The DNA for the CDR3 is TGTGCCAGCAGCTTAGCCGGTGAAAAACTGTTTTTT. It codes for CASSLAGEKLFF. Variable domain in full (rest from reference TRBV11-2 and TRBJ1-4): EAGVAQSPRYKIIEKRQSVAFWCNPISGHATLYWYQQILGQGPKLLIQFQNNGVVDDSQLPKDRFSAERLKGVDSTLKIQPAKLEDSAVYLCASSLAGEKLFFGSGTQLSVL.

This chain joins TRBV7-3 and TRBJ2-2; tentative D call: TRBD1 (5 bases). Trimming shortened V by 0 bases and J by 1 base, and 9 bases separated the two germline ends. Germline V gene data show CDR1 as SGHTA and CDR2 as FQGTGA. CDR3 length: 16 residues. CDR3 amino acids: CASSLTLTGNTGELFF. In nucleotides, the CDR3 is TGTGCCAGCAGCTTAACGTTAACAGGGAACACCGGGGAGCTGTTTTTT.

The chain is built from TRBV9 and TRBJ2-5; the match to TRBD2 covers 11 bases. Germline V CDR1 and CDR2: SGDLS, YYNGEE. CDR3 size: 15 residues. Trimming removed 4 bases from V and 0 bases from J; junction bases left unmatched: 2. The CDR3 loop is CASSPSGGYQETQYF. CDR3 sequence (DNA): TGTGCCAGCAGCCCTAGCGGGGGGTACCAAGAGACCCAGTACTTC.

V gene TRBV5-1 combines with J gene TRBJ1-4, with TRBD1 matching over 7 bases. Germline V gene data show CDR1 as SGHRS and CDR2 as YFSETQ. The V segment lost 3 bases and the J segment 2 bases; nucleotides outside the gene matches: 1. CDR3 length: 14 amino acids. The CDR3 protein is CASSSQGTNEKLFF. DNA of the CDR3: TGCGCCAGCAGCTCACAGGGGACTAATGAAAAACTGTTTTTT.

This rearrangement joins TRBV19 to TRBJ2-2, with no clear D. Trimming took off 5 bases at V and 6 bases at J, with 13 bases between the two ends. Germline assignment: CDR1 LNHDA and CDR2 SQIVND (reference sequence). CDR3 length: 14 residues. In DNA form, the CDR3 reads TGTGCCAGTAGTTCCCCTCCCGAGGCCGGGGAGCTGTTTTTT. It specifies CASSSPPEAGELFF.

The chain has TRBV19 and TRBJ1-6; D uncertain. The germline V gene has CDR1 LNHDA and CDR2 SQIVND (reference sequence). This CDR3 region has 13 residues. Deletions cut 3 bases from V and 9 bases from J, with 9 bases between. The CDR3 sequence: CASSIQEGSPLHF. The CDR3, as DNA: TGTGCCAGTAGTATCCAGGAGGGTTCACCCCTCCACTTT.

This clone was counted a few times. V is TRBV4-2 and J is TRBJ1-1; D uncertain. V lost 0 bases and J lost 5, with 13 bases in between. Germline CDR1 LGHNA, CDR2 YNFKEQ. The CDR3 is 15 residues long. The DNA for the CDR3 is TGTGCCAGCAGCCAAGATAACAGACCGGGGACTGAAGCTTTCTTT. Translating gives CASSQDNRPGTEAFF.

The chain employs TRBV19 and TRBJ2-3, with 13 bases that match TRBD2. This CDR3 region has 14 residues. Per germline, CDR1 LNHDA and CDR2 SQIVND (reference sequence). V lost 6 bases, J lost 4 bases, and 1 base stayed unmatched. The CDR3: CASSTSGGADTQYF. CDR3 nucleotide sequence: TGTGCCAGTAGCACTAGCGGGGGGGCAGATACGCAGTATTTT.

On this clone itself: Other DNA sequences in this specimen translate into the identical CDR3. J is TRBJ2-3 and V is TRBV7-9, with D perhaps TRBD2 (6 bases). Between the trimmed V and J ends, which lost 5 bases and 2 bases, there was a span of 11 bases. This CDR3 is 14 amino acids long. CDR1 is SEHNR, CDR2 FQNEAQ, per germline (reference sequence). The CDR3 sequence is CASSLTSNTDTQYF. Here the CDR3 DNA reads TGTGCCAGCAGCCTGACTAGTAACACAGATACGCAGTATTTT.

The chain carries TRBV19 and TRBJ1-2, with D maybe TRBD1 (5 bases). The V end was cut by 2 bases, the J end by 4 bases, with 11 bases between. The CDR3 is 14 residues long. CDR1 is LNHDA, CDR2 SQIVND, per germline (reference sequence). CDR3 residues: CASSITGVGYGYTF. CDR3 in DNA: TGTGCCAGTAGTATAACGGGGGTTGGCTATGGCTACACCTTC.

This chain joins TRBV9 and TRBJ1-6; the D gene is possibly TRBD1 (5 bases). Trimming shortened V by 9 bases and J by 6 bases, and 13 bases separated the two germline ends. Per germline, CDR1 SGDLS and CDR2 YYNGEE. CDR3 length equals 13 residues. Here the CDR3 reads CATNQGPNSPLHF. CDR3 DNA: TGTGCCACCAACCAGGGCCCTAATTCACCCCTCCACTTT.

This sequence joins TRBV5-1 and TRBJ2-1; no clear D. V was cut by 4 bases and J by 8 bases, with 13 bases left in between. The CDR3 is made up of 13 amino acids. In germline, CDR1 is SGHRS, CDR2 YFSETQ. The CDR3 coding sequence is TGCGCCAGCAGCCCCCCCAGGTGGGATGAGCAGTTCTTC. It is translated as CASSPPRWDEQFF.

The genes are TRBV2 and TRBJ2-3; 7 bases agree with TRBD2. CDR1 and CDR2 (germline): SNHLY, FYNNEI. CDR3 length: 16 amino acids. V shed 3 bases, J shed 0 bases, and the junction held 6 bases outside the gene matches. CDR3 nucleotides: TGTGCCAGCAGTGATGTCCGAGCGGGGAGCACAGATACGCAGTATTTT. It codes for CASSDVRAGSTDTQYF. Full variable domain (outside the CDR3, taken from reference TRBV2 and TRBJ2-3): EPEVTQTPSHQVTQMGQEVILRCVPISNHLYFYWYRQILGQKVEFLVSFYNNEISEKSEIFDDQFSVERPDGSNFTLKIRSTKLEDSAMYFCASSDVRAGSTDTQYFGPGTRLTVL.

In nucleotides, the CDR3 is TGTGCCAGCAGGGACACGGACTACGAGCAGTACTTC. The encoded protein is CASRDTDYEQYF. V usage is TRBV6-1 and J usage is TRBJ2-7; D perhaps matches TRBD1 (5 bases). This CDR3 has 12 amino acids. The V end was cut by 6 bases, the J end by 3 bases, with 9 bases between. Per germline, CDR1 MNHNS and CDR2 SASEGT.

The chain links TRBV7-9 to TRBJ2-7, with 12 positions matching TRBD1. This CDR3 contains 14 residues. V lost 4 bases, J lost 6 bases, and 4 bases stayed unmatched. Germline CDR1 SEHNR, CDR2 FQNEAQ (reference sequence). CDR3 region: CASSSPGQGAEQYF. CDR3 coding DNA: TGTGCCAGCAGCTCACCGGGACAGGGGGCCGAGCAGTACTTC.

This clone was observed a few times. This chain connects TRBV5-1 to TRBJ2-1, with a tentative D call TRBD2 (6 bases). Per germline, CDR1 SGHRS and CDR2 YFSETQ. CDR3 length: 12 residues. With 4 bases removed from V and 8 bases from J, the gap between germline ends came to 10 bases. The CDR3 DNA sequence: TGCGCCAGCAGCCCCAGGGAGGATGAGCAGTTCTTC. Translated, it gives CASSPREDEQFF.

The V call is TRBV4-1, the J call TRBJ1-5; D is undetermined. From germline, CDR1 is MGHRA and CDR2 YSYEKL. This CDR3 region has 14 residues. The V and J ends lost 1 base and 1 base respectively, with 5 bases between them. The CDR3 DNA reads TGCGCCAGCAGCCAAGGACAAAGCAATCAGCCCCAGCATTTT. Protein product: CASSQGQSNQPQHF.